The 16 T cell receptor beta chains in this list originate from one sample, sequenced in a study of early T cells in non-severe SARS-CoV-2 infection. In TCRdb, the 5' RACE reads were re-called with MiXCR into one record per CDR3 protein. The sample holds 60,000 to 90,000 distinct CDR3 sequences; around 17% are singletons and the top ten take 2.9%. The sequenced sample consisted of whole blood. The source of these receptors is an adult who was a healthcare worker with PCR-confirmed SARS-CoV-2 infection or an uninfected control (not recorded which).

The genes are TRBV24-1 and TRBJ1-5, with 9 bases aligning to TRBD1. The CDR3 covers 13 residues. V shed 9 bases, J shed 5 bases, and the junction held 4 bases outside the gene matches. From germline, CDR1 is KGHDR and CDR2 SFDVKD. The CDR3 reads CATSDRGYQPQHF. Here the CDR3 DNA reads TGTGCCACCTCTGACAGGGGGTATCAGCCCCAGCATTTT.

V and J are TRBV5-4 and TRBJ2-2; weak D call: TRBD2 (6 bases). V lost 7 bases and J lost 2, with 18 bases in between. Germline CDR1 and CDR2: SGHNT and YYREEE (reference sequence). The CDR3 contains 16 residues. Here the CDR3 reads CASRTGSSVNTGELFF. CDR3 nucleotides: TGTGCCAGCCGAACCGGGTCTAGCGTAAACACCGGGGAGCTGTTTTTT.

This clonotype was seen a few times. The chain couples TRBV27 to TRBJ1-2; D remains ambiguous. Germline V gene sequence: CDR1 MNHEY, CDR2 SMNVEV (reference sequence). This CDR3 comprises 16 residues. Trimming took off 5 bases at V and 0 bases at J, with 16 bases between the two ends. This CDR3 is CASSGQGLQSNYGYTF. In nucleotides, the CDR3 is TGTGCCAGCAGTGGCCAAGGCCTACAATCTAACTATGGCTACACCTTC.

This rearrangement joins TRBV29-1 to TRBJ1-2; 7 nucleotides line up with TRBD1. With V trimmed by 7 bases and J by 8 bases, 10 bases remained unmatched. CDR1 and CDR2 (germline): SQVTM, ANQGSEA. The CDR3 loop spans 12 amino acids. CDR3: CSAKGQEGGYTF. In nucleotides, the CDR3 is TGCAGCGCAAAAGGACAGGAAGGAGGCTACACCTTC.

V usage is TRBV5-6 and J usage is TRBJ2-1; D perhaps matches TRBD1 (6 bases). The CDR3 runs 12 residues. Trimming left V 4 bases short and J 12 bases short, with 14 bases between. The germline gives CDR1 SGHDT, CDR2 YYEEEE. CDR3 protein: CASSLDRNLQFF. The CDR3 coding sequence is TGTGCCAGCAGCCTCGACAGGAATTTGCAGTTCTTC.

This clonotype came up a few times. DNA for the CDR3: TGTGCCAGCAGTTTACGCTCAAGCGGGAGGCTTTCATCCTACAATGAGCAGTTCTTC. Its translation is CASSLRSSGRLSSYNEQFF. This chain uses TRBV12-3 or TRBV12-4 with TRBJ2-1, with 9 bases that match TRBD2. The ends lost 2 bases at V and 1 base at J; junction bases unmatched: 12. The CDR3 totals 19 residues.

This clonotype has only a few counts. The chain couples TRBV11-2 to TRBJ2-3; 9 nucleotides match TRBD2. Trimming took 10 bases from V and 0 from J; bases not matched to a gene: 8. Germline values: CDR1 SGHAT, CDR2 FQNNGV. The length of the CDR3 is 15 residues. The CDR3 loop is CATSASGTSTDTQYF. CDR3 nucleotides: TGTGCCACATCGGCTAGCGGGACCAGCACAGATACGCAGTATTTT. Looking up the rest from reference TRBV11-2 and TRBJ2-3 gives the full variable domain: EAGVAQSPRYKIIEKRQSVAFWCNPISGHATLYWYQQILGQGPKLLIQFQNNGVVDDSQLPKDRFSAERLKGVDSTLKIQPAKLEDSAVYLCATSASGTSTDTQYFGPGTRLTVL.

CDR3 region: CSARDRGQGKGEQFF. DNA of the CDR3: TGCAGTGCTAGAGATCGGGGACAGGGTAAAGGTGAGCAGTTCTTC. V is TRBV20-1 and J is TRBJ2-1, with TRBD1 identical over 9 bases. Germline CDR1 reads DFQATT; CDR2 reads SNEGSKA (reference sequence). After removal of 0 bases from V and 9 bases from J, the junction contained 9 bases not matched to a gene. The length of the CDR3 is 15 residues.

The chain employs TRBV20-1 and TRBJ2-4; 12 bases agree with TRBD2. Trimming removed 5 bases from V and 3 bases from J; junction bases left unmatched: 2. The CDR3 loop spans 14 amino acids. Germline V lookup: CDR1 DFQATT, CDR2 SNEGSKA (reference sequence). The CDR3 here is CSAPSGGGKNIQYF. CDR3 nucleotides: TGCAGTGCTCCTAGCGGGGGGGGCAAAAACATTCAGTACTTC.

The V gene is TRBV3-1, the J gene TRBJ2-1; D is unclear. CDR3 length: 14 amino acids. V was cut by 1 base and J by 4 bases, with 8 bases left in between. Germline loops: CDR1 LGHDT, CDR2 YNNKEL (reference sequence). The CDR3 region is CASSQGRTYNEQFF. The CDR3 DNA follows: TGTGCCAGCAGCCAAGGCCGAACGTACAATGAGCAGTTCTTC.

This clonotype was detected a few times. The CDR3 sequence is CASTGQYVMNTEAFF. The DNA for the CDR3 is TGTGCCAGCACCGGCCAGTACGTAATGAACACTGAAGCTTTCTTT. This chain connects TRBV11-2 to TRBJ1-1; no clear D gene. The CDR3 contains 15 residues. Trimming removed 7 bases at V and 0 bases at J, with 15 bases between. CDR1 SGHAT and CDR2 FQNNGV come from the germline V gene.

The chain employs TRBV30 and TRBJ1-1; D is unclear. The germline gives CDR1 GTSNPN, CDR2 SVGIG (reference sequence). Trimming cost V 2 bases and J 5 bases, with 15 bases left between them. This CDR3 comprises 14 residues. The CDR3 DNA reads TGTGCCTGGAGTCCCCTCCGGGTGGGAACTGAAGCTTTCTTT. The encoded protein is CAWSPLRVGTEAFF.

The chain's CDR3 is CASSRTGGLQETQYF. The CDR3 DNA reads TGTGCCAGCAGCCGTACGGGGGGCCTCCAAGAGACCCAGTACTTC. The chain has TRBV14 and TRBJ2-5; the D gene is possibly TRBD2 (7 bases). V shed 4 bases and J shed 1 base, with 13 bases lying between them. Germline CDR1 and CDR2: SGHDN and FVKESK. This CDR3 is 15 amino acids long.

The V gene is TRBV2, the J gene TRBJ1-2; D is unclear. The CDR3 extends over 11 amino acids. The V gene's germline CDR1 is SNHLY and CDR2 FYNNEI. Trimming took off 9 bases at V and 2 bases at J, with 7 bases between the two ends. The CDR3 region has the DNA TGTGCCAGTGTTGGGAACTATGGCTACACCTTC. Residues: CASVGNYGYTF.

The chain is built from TRBV7-3 and TRBJ1-1, with 8 bases lining up with TRBD1. With V trimmed by 3 bases and J by 0 bases, 9 bases remained unmatched. There are 17 residues in the CDR3. Germline lookup yields CDR1 SGHTA and CDR2 FQGTGA. The CDR3, as DNA: TGTGCCAGCAGCTTTCTCCCAGGGGGCTTATTGAACACTGAAGCTTTCTTT. Protein sequence: CASSFLPGGLLNTEAFF.

This clonotype was seen more than once but under ten times. The chain is built from TRBV6-1 and TRBJ1-6, with TRBD1 as a possible D gene (5 bases). The CDR3 sequence is 16 residues long. Trimming took 7 bases from V and 7 from J, leaving 20 bases between them. Germline CDR1 and CDR2: MNHNS and SASEGT. Written as DNA, the CDR3 is TGTGCCAGCACGAGAGGGACGGACGGGCGAAATTCACCCCTCCACTTT. Translation: CASTRGTDGRNSPLHF.